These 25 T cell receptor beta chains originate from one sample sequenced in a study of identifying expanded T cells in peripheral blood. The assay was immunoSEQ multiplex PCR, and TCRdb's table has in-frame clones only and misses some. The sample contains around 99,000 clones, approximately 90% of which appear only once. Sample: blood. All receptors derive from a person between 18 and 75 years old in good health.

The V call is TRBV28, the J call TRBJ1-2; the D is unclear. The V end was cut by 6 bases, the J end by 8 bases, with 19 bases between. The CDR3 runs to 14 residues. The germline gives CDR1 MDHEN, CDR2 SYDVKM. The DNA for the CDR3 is TGTGCCAGCAGGGAGTCACCGAGACCGAGGGGCTACACCTTC. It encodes CASRESPRPRGYTF.

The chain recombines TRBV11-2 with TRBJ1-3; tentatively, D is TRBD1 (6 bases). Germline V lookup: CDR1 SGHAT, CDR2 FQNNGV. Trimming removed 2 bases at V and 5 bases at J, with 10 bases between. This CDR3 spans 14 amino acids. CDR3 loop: CASSLQQGRNTIYF. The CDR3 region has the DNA TGTGCCAGCAGCTTACAACAGGGTAGAAACACCATATATTTT.

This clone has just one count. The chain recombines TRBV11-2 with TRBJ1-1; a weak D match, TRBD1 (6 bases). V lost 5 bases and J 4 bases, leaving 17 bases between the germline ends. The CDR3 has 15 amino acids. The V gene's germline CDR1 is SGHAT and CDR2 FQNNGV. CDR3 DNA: TGTGCCAGCAGCCGACGGGACATCGGAGGCACTGAAGCTTTCTTT. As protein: CASSRRDIGGTEAFF.

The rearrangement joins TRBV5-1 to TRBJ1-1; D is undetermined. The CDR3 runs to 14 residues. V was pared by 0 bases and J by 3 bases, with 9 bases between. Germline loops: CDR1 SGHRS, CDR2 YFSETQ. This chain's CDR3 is CASSLADQDTEAFF. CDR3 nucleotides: TGCGCCAGCAGCTTGGCGGACCAGGACACTGAAGCTTTCTTT.

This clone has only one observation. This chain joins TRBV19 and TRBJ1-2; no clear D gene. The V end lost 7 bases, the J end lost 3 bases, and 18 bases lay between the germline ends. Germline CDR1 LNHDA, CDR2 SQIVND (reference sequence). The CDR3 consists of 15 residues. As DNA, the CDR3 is TGTGCCAGTACACGAAACCTGGACTCCTACTATGGCTACACCTTC. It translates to CASTRNLDSYYGYTF.

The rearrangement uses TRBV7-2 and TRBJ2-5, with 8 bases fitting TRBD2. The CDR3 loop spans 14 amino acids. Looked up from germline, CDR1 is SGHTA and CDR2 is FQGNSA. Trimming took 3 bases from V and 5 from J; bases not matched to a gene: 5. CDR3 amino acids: CASSFSSGGETQYF. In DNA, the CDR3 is TGTGCCAGCAGCTTTTCGAGCGGGGGCGAGACCCAGTACTTC.

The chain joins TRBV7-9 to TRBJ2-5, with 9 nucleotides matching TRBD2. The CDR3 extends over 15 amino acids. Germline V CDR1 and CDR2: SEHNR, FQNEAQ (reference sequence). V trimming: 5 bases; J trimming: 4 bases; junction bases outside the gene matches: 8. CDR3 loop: CASSILAGDGETQYF. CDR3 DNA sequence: TGTGCCAGCAGCATATTAGCGGGAGATGGAGAGACCCAGTACTTC.

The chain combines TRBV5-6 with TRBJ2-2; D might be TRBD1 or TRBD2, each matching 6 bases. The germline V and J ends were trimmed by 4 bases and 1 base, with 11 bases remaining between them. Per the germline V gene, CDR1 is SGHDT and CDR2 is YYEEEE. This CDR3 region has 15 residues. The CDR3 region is CASSRGTQNTGELFF. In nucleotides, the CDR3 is TGTGCCAGCAGCCGCGGGACACAGAACACCGGGGAGCTGTTTTTT.

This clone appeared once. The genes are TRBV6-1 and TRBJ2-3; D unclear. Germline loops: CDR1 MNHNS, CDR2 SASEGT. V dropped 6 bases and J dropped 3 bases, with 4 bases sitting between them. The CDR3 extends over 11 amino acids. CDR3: CASSLTDTQYF. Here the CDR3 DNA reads TGTGCCAGCAGCCTTACAGATACGCAGTATTTT.

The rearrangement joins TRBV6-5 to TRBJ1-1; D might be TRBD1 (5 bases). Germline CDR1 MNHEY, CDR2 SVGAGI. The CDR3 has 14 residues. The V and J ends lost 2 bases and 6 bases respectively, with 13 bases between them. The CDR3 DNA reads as TGTGCCAGCAGTTACGGATCGGGGACCGCTGAAGCTTTCTTT. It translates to CASSYGSGTAEAFF.

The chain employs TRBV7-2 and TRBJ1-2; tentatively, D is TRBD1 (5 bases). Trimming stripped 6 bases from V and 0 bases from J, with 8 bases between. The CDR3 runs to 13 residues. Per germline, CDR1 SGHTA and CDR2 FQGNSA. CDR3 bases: TGTGCCAGCAGGGGGCCCGCTAACTATGGCTACACCTTC. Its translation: CASRGPANYGYTF.

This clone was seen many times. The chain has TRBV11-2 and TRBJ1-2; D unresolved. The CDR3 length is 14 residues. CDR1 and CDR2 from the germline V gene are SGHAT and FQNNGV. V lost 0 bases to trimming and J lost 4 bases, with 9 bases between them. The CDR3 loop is CASSLEGNIYGYTF. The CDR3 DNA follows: TGTGCCAGCAGCTTAGAAGGAAACATCTATGGCTACACCTTC.

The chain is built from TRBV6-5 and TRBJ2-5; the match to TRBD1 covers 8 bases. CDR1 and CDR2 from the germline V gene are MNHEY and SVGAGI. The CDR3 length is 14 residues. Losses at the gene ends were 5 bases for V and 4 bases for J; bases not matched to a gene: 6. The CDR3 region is CASSPRGRRETQYF. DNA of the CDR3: TGTGCCAGCAGTCCCAGGGGGCGACGAGAGACCCAGTACTTC.

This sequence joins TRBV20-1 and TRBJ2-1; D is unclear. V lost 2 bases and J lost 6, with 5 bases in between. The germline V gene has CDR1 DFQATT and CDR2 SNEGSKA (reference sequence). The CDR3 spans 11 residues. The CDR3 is CSARLFNEQFF. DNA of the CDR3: TGCAGTGCTAGACTGTTCAATGAGCAGTTCTTC.

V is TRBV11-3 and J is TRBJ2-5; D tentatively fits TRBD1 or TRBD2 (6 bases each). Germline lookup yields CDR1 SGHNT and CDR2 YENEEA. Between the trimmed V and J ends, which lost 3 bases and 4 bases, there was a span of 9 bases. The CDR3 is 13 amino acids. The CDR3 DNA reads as TGTGCCAGCAGCTTGGGGGGCCGAGAGACCCAGTACTTC. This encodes CASSLGGRETQYF.

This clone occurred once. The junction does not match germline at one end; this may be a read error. CDR3 residues: CASSPQTGGGLNEKLFF. The CDR3 nucleotides are TGTGCCAGCTCTCCACAAACCGGGGGAGGCCTTAATGAAAAACTGTTTTTT. V usage is TRBV18 and J usage is TRBJ1-4; the D gene is possibly TRBD1 (5 bases). CDR3 length: 17 residues. CDR1 is KGHSH and CDR2 is LQKENI in the germline V gene.

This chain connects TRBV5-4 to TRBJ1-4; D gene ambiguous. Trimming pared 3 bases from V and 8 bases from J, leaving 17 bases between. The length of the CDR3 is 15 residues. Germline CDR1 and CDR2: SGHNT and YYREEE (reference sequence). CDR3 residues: CASSSFDPSKEKLFF. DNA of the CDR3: TGTGCCAGCAGCTCGTTTGACCCCTCGAAGGAAAAACTGTTTTTT.

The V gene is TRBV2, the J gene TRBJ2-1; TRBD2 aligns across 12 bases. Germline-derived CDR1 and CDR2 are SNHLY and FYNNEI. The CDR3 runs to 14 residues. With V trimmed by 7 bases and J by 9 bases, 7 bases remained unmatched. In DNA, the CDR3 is TGTGCCAGCAATAGACTAGCGGGAGATGCTGAGCAGTTCTTC. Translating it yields CASNRLAGDAEQFF.

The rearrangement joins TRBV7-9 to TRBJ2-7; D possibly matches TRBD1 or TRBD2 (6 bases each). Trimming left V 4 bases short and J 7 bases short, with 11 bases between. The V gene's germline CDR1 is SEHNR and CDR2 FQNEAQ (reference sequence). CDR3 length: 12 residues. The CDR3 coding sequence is TGTGCCAGCAGCTCCGGGGGCGGGGAGCAGTACTTC. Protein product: CASSSGGGEQYF.

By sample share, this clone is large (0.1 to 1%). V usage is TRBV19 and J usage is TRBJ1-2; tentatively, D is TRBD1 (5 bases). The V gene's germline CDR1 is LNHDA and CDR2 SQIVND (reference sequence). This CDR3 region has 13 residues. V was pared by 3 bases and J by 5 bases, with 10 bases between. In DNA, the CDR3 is TGTGCCAGTAGTATGAGGGACGGATATGGCTACACCTTC. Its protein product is CASSMRDGYGYTF.

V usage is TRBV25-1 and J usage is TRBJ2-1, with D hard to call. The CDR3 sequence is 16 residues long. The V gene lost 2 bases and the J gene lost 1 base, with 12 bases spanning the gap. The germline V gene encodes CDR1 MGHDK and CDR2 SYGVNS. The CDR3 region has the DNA TGTGCCAGCAGTGAAAATAAGGGCGGATCCTACAATGAGCAGTTCTTC. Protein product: CASSENKGGSYNEQFF.

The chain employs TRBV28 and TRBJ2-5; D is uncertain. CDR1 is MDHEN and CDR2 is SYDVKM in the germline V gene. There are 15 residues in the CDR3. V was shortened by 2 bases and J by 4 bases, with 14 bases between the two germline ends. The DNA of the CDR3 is TGTGCCAGCAGTTTAGACGCGGCATCCAGAGAGACCCAGTACTTC. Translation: CASSLDAASRETQYF.

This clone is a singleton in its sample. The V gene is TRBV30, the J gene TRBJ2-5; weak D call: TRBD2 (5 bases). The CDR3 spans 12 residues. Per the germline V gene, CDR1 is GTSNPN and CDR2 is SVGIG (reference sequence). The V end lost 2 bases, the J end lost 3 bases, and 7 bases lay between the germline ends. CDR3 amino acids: CAWSPGKETQYF. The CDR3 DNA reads TGTGCCTGGAGTCCGGGGAAAGAGACCCAGTACTTC. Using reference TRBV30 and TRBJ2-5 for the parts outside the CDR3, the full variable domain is SQTIHQWPATLVQPVGSPLSLECTVEGTSNPNLYWYRQAAGRGLQLLFYSVGIGQISSEVPQNLSASRPQDRQFILSSKKLLLSDSGFYLCAWSPGKETQYFGPGTRLLVL.

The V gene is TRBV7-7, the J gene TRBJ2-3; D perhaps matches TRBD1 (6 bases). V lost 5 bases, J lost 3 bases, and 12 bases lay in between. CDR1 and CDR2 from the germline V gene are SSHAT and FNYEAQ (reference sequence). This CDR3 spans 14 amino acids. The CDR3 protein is CASSRIGGTDTQYF. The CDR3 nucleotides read TGTGCCAGCAGCCGAATAGGGGGAACAGATACGCAGTATTTT.

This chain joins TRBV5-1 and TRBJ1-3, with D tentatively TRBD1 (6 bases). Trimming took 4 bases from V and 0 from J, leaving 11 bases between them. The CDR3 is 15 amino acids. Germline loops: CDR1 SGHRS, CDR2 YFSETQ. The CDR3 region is CASSPGASSGNTIYF. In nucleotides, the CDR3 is TGCGCCAGCAGCCCAGGGGCGAGCTCTGGAAACACCATATATTTT. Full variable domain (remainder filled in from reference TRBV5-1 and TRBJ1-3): KAGVTQTPRYLIKTRGQQVTLSCSPISGHRSVSWYQQTPGQGLQFLFEYFSETQRNKGNFPGRFSGRQFSNSRSEMNVSTLELGDSALYLCASSPGASSGNTIYFGEGSWLTVV.